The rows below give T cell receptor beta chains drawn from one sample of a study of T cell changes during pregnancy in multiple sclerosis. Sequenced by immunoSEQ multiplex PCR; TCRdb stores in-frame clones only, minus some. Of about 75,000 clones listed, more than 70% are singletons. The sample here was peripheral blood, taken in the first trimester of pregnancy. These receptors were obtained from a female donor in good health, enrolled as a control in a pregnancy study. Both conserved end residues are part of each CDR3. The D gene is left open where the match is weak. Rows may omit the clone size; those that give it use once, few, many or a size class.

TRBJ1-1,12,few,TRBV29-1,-,TGCAGCGTTGACCGACAGAACACTGAAGCTTTCTTT,CSVDRQNTEAFF
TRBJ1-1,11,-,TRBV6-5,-,TGTGCCAGCACCCGAGGGGGGGAAGGTTTCTTT,CASTRGGEGFF
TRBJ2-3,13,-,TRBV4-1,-,TGCGCCAGCAGCCAAGATCCCGGAGATACGCAGTATTTT,CASSQDPGDTQYF
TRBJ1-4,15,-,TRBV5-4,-,TGTGCCAGCACCATTGGGGGGGATTATAATGAAAAACTGTTTTTT,CASTIGGDYNEKLFF
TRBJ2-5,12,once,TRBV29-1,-,TGCAGCGTTGGTCCCAGCGGGGAGACCCAGTACTTC,CSVGPSGETQYF
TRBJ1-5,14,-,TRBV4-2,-,TGTGCCAGCAGCCAAGATCAACTAAATCAGCCCCAGCATTTT,CASSQDQLNQPQHF
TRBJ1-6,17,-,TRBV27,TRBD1,TGTGCCAGCAGGGGACAGGGTTTATCCGATATGGGTTCACCCCTCCACTTT,CASRGQGLSDMGSPLHF
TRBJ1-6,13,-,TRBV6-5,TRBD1,TGTGCCAGCAGTCCAAGGGACAGAGCACCCCTCCACTTT,CASSPRDRAPLHF
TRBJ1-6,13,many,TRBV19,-,TGTGCCAGTAGATCGGGTACAGGTTCACCCCTCCACTTT,CASRSGTGSPLHF
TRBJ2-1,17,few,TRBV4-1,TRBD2,TGCGCCAGCAGACCGGGACTAGCGGTTCCCTCGAGGGATGAGCAGTTCTTC,CASRPGLAVPSRDEQFF
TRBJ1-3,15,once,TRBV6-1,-,TGTGCCAGCAGTGACCCGAGGGATTTTGGAAACACCATATATTTT,CASSDPRDFGNTIYF
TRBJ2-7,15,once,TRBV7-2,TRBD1,TGTGCCAGCAGCTTAGGGACAGGTGAAAACTACGAGCAGTACTTC,CASSLGTGENYEQYF
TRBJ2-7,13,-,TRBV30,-,TGTGCCTGGAGTGTATTATCCCTTTACGAGCAGTACTTC,CAWSVLSLYEQYF
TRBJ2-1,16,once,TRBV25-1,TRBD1,TGTGCCAGCAGTGACCGAGGACAGGGGTCGTACAATGAGCAGTTCTTC,CASSDRGQGSYNEQFF
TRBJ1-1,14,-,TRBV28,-,TGTGCCAGCATCACACCACAGGGGAACACTGAAGCTTTCTTT,CASITPQGNTEAFF
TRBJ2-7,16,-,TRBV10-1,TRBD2,TGCGCCAGCAGTGAGTCGCCCGTACAGCGGGGCGACGAGCAGTACTTC,CASSESPVQRGDEQYF
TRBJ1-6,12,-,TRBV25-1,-,TGTGCCTCTCACGCGGGGGCTTCACCCCTCCACTTT,CASHAGASPLHF
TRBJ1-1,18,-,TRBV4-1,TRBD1,TGCGCCAGCAGCTCCAAAGGGACAGGTATACTCCTGAACACTGAAGCTTTCTTT,CASSSKGTGILLNTEAFF
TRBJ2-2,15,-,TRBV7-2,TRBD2,TGTGCCAGCAGCCCACGACTAGCGGGGGTGGGGGAGCTGTTTTTT,CASSPRLAGVGELFF
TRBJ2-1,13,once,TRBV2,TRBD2,TGTGCCAGCACGGGACTAGCGGTTCGAGAGCAGTTCTTC,CASTGLAVREQFF
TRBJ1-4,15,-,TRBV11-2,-,TGTGCCAGCAGCTTAGGAATGCGGGGAGGGGAAAAACTGTTTTTT,CASSLGMRGGEKLFF
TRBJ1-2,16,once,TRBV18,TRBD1,TGTGCCAGCTCGCCGAACAGGGGGCAGTCTAACTATGGCTACACCTTC,CASSPNRGQSNYGYTF
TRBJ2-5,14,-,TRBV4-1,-,TGCGCCAGCAGCCACCCGGACTTCCAAGAGACCCAGTACTTC,CASSHPDFQETQYF
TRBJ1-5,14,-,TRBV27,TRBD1,TGTGCCAGCAGATTCAGGGGGAGCAATCAGCCCCAGCATTTT,CASRFRGSNQPQHF
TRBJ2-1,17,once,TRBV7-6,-,TGTGCCAGCAGCTTAGGATCGGTCGAAGATTATGGCAATGAGCAGTTCTTC,CASSLGSVEDYGNEQFF
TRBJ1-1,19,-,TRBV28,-,TGTGCCAGCAGTTTAGCTCTCGGGGCAGGGGCCTACCGAAACACTGAAGCTTTCTTT,CASSLALGAGAYRNTEAFF
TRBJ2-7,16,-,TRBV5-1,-,TGCGCCAGCAGTTCGGAGATCCCAGGGCCTTCCTACGAGCAGTACTTC,CASSSEIPGPSYEQYF
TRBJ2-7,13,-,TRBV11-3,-,TGTGCCAGCAGCCTAGTCGAGACAGGCGAGCAGTACTTC,CASSLVETGEQYF
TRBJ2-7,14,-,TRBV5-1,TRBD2,TGCGCCAGCAGCTTAGCGGGGGTAGACTACGAGCAGTACTTC,CASSLAGVDYEQYF
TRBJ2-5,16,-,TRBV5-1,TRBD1,TGCGCCAGCAGCTTGGGTGGGACAGGACCTCAAGAGACCCAGTACTTC,CASSLGGTGPQETQYF
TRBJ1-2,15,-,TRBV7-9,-,TGTGCCAGCAGCTTGGGTGCTGGTGGAGGCTATGGCTACACCTTC,CASSLGAGGGYGYTF
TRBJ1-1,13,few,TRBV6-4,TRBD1,TGTGCCAGCAGCCAAGACAGGGACACTGAAGCTTTCTTT,CASSQDRDTEAFF
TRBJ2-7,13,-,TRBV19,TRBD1,TGTGCCAGTGGTGGACAGGGCTCCTACGAGCAGTACTTC,CASGGQGSYEQYF
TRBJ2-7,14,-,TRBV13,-,TGTGCCAGCAGCAGGGCGGGGGCCAGCTACGAGCAGTACTTC,CASSRAGASYEQYF
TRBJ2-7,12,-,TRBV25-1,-,TGTGCCAGCAGTGAATTTAGCTACGAGCAGTACTTC,CASSEFSYEQYF
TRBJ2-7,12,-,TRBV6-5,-,TGTGCCAGCAGTTACAGGGAGAACGAGCAGTACTTC,CASSYRENEQYF
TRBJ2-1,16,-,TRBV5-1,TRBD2,TGCGCCAGCAGCGAGACTAGCGGGGGCGGTTACAATGAGCAGTTCTTC,CASSETSGGGYNEQFF
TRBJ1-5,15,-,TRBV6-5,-,TGTGCCAGCAGTTACTCGACAGGTAGGAACCAGCCCCAGCATTTT,CASSYSTGRNQPQHF
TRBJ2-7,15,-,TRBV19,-,TGTGCCAGTAGTAGGGCGGGGGCGTCATCCTACGAGCAGTACTTC,CASSRAGASSYEQYF
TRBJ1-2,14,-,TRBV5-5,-,TGTGCCAGCAGCTTGCAAGGGGATAACTATGGCTACACCTTC,CASSLQGDNYGYTF
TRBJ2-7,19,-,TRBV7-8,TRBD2,TGTGCCAGCAGCTTAAGTAGAGCGGGAGCGACAATTTCTTCCTACGAGCAGTACTTC,CASSLSRAGATISSYEQYF
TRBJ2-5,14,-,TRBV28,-,TGTGCCAGCAGTTTCGGAGGGATTTATGAGACCCAGTACTTC,CASSFGGIYETQYF
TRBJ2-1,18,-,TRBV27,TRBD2,TGTGCCAGCAGTCCGACTAGCGGGAGGGCTGTCACGAACAATGAGCAGTTCTTC,CASSPTSGRAVTNNEQFF
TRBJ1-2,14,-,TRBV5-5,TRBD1,TGTGCCAGCAGCCCGGGACAGTCTAACTATGGCTACACCTTC,CASSPGQSNYGYTF
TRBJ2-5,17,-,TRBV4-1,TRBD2,TGCGCCAGCAGCCAAGAAGGGGCTAGCGGGAACCAAGAGACCCAGTACTTC,CASSQEGASGNQETQYF
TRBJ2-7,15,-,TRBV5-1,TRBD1,TGCGCCAGCAGCTCCGGACAGGGGGCGGGTTACGAGCAGTACTTC,CASSSGQGAGYEQYF
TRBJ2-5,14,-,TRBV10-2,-,TGCGCCAGCAGTGAAGGCGGGTCCCAAGAGACCCAGTACTTC,CASSEGGSQETQYF
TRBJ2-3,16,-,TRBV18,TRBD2,TGTGCCAGCTCACCGAGCCCGGGACTATACACAGATACGCAGTATTTT,CASSPSPGLYTDTQYF
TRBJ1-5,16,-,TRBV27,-,TGTGCCAGCAGTTTAATAGACAGCCTGGGCAATCAGCCCCAGCATTTT,CASSLIDSLGNQPQHF
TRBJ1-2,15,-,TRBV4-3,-,TGCGCCAGCACCCCCGGGCAGGGGCCGGACTATGGCTACACCTTC,CASTPGQGPDYGYTF